The T cell receptor beta chain described here comes from a study of cytomegalovirus exposure and HLA in healthy donors listed by TCRdb under 2017. Looking at the study overall: In an earlier analysis of roughly 590 of the donors, 250 to 350 Gb of sequence data and some 120 million unique TCR beta sequences from about 190 million T cells were reported. The T cell repertoires of under 700 subjects were profiled by immunosequencing and related to cytomegalovirus serostatus. Genome-wide SNP genotypes for about 60% of the 666 donors were used in a later genetic analysis, which treated that subset as a discovery cohort. An early release that covered some 630 HLA-typed donors contained around 330 gigabases of sequencing data and some 87 million unique TCR sequences. The number of typed donors differed by locus: about 620-630 for A, B, C, DRB1 and DQB1; 522 for DQA1; roughly 600 for DPA1; and approximately 450 for DPB1. Rather than using new phenotypic data, the later analysis identified candidate immune exposures from TCR beta sequences and from how often those sequences occurred across donors. To predict cytomegalovirus infection status, the study brought together high-throughput TCR immunosequencing, statistical association of individual TCRs with disease status, and machine learning. HLA typing covered class I and class II loci at four-digit resolution. Donor age, sex, ethnicity and CMV serostatus were collected together with the repertoire data. Every discovery cohort repertoire had been produced on one sequencing platform. On average, roughly 240,000 unique TCR beta nucleotide sequences were sequenced per donor among 398 genotyped donors of the cohort, with roughly 18% of those sequences being non-productive. Among the approximately 430 genotyped donors, 81% belonged to the genetic ancestry cluster associated with self-reported Caucasian donors. A separate validation cohort of about 110 different subjects was used in addition to the 666-subject first cohort. An earlier analysis of 587 of the donors used high-throughput TCR beta sequencing to judge whether each TCR beta V gene segment behaved as functional or pseudogenic. A later analysis re-analyzed previously published TCR beta repertoires from 660 or so donors and added high-resolution HLA genotyping to study TCR occurrence patterns. Because of strong linkage in the cohort, roughly five DR-DQ haplotypes were treated as single units for association and clustering. The study aimed to test whether cataloging public T cell receptors could reveal signatures of past pathogen exposure. Study-level results and caveats: Some IMGT-functional V segments, including TRBV6-2 and TRBV6-3, could not be distinguished by the 87-base-pair reads and were therefore excluded. A further reported finding was that TCR beta sequences accurately predicted the HLA-A and HLA-B alleles for most subjects in the first cohort. An earlier analysis of some 590 of the donors showed that most TCR beta V segments appeared in productive rearrangements either about 87% or about 30% of the time, which broadly matched IMGT annotations. Presence/absence analyses assumed roughly uniform sequencing depth across donors, an assumption that may not hold. Linkage disequilibrium might explain the correlated functional status among segregating V segments, but an unknown experimental factor could not be ruled out. Immune exposure information for the cohort was limited to CMV serostatus. Specific HLA alleles were associated with over 15,000 TCR beta sequences at a false discovery rate of 0.05 in a later analysis. The classifier was reported to diagnose cytomegalovirus status with high specificity and sensitivity in both the original cohort and the validation cohort. In the study, 150 to 200 TCR beta chains were listed as associated with cytomegalovirus. A cluster of highly shared sequence variants was judged likely to represent a technical artifact of the sequencing pipeline. In a later analysis, the rate of TCR association differed among HLA loci, with DRB1 alleles having the most associated TCRs and HLA-C alleles having the fewest. A later genetic analysis reported fewer N-insertions in productive TCRs among donors in an Asian-associated ancestry cluster than the roughly 670-donor mean. In a later analysis, several top co-occurrence clusters were reported to appear linked to parvovirus B19, influenza, CMV and Epstein-Barr virus. In a later analysis, HLA-associated TCR beta chains showed more clonal expansion and lower generation probabilities than non-associated chains that were equally common. Because counts were too low, seventeen rarely observed V segments, including chromosome 9 orphons, were excluded from the earlier analysis of 587 of the donors. Assigning TCR associations to individual alleles was difficult when HLA alleles, especially DR and DQ, strongly co-occurred. The authors suggested that the approach could potentially be extended to other disease states and immunological phenotypes. According to a later analysis, most CMV-associated TCR beta chains appeared to be HLA-restricted, and the HLA associations seemed to be driven largely by CMV exposure. A few of the identified cytomegalovirus-associated TCR beta chains were confirmed in vitro to be specific for cytomegalovirus antigens. In this cohort, only TCR beta chains were sequenced, and detectable features were limited by the absence of alpha or paired-chain data. A later genetic analysis associated a missense DCLRE1C variant with V-gene and J-gene trimming of TCR beta chains, and an independent cohort replicated the association. Because HLA typing was missing for some donors at each locus, association tests included only the typed subset. Across donors, most TCR sequences were observed very rarely, whereas some public TCRs were present in many individuals.

Receptor amplification or capture employed the immunoSEQ multiplex PCR assay. A mixture of 60 forward primers for TCR Vbeta segments and 13 reverse primers for TCR Jbeta segments was used in the multiplex PCR. Amplification of the CDR3 region of rearranged TCR beta genes was performed with a multiplex PCR assay on genomic DNA. Amplified TCR beta libraries were sequenced as 87-base-pair reads on the Illumina HiSeq System. The paper's data handling went like this. Across the 600 to 700 repertoires, a later analysis counted 60 million to 90 million unique TCR beta chains, 8.5 million to 12 million of which were shared by at least two donors. Raw reads were error-corrected and collapsed into unique sequences with a nearest-neighbor algorithm that merged closely related sequences to remove PCR and sequencing errors. To assign V, D and J gene segments, CDR3 sequences were aligned to IMGT reference sequences. For a sequence to be retained, a match of at least six nucleotides was required to both a V gene segment and a J gene segment. Rearrangements were classified as productive when the CDR3 lacked stop codons and remained in frame with V and J, and all other rearrangements were classified as non-productive. CDR3 was defined according to IMGT convention as the region running from the second conserved V-encoded cysteine to the conserved J-encoded phenylalanine. In an earlier analysis of roughly 610 of the donors, sequences lacking an unambiguous match to a single V gene segment were excluded. In an earlier analysis of some 590 of the donors, V segments were called functional above 56.7% productive rearrangements and were called segregating when the between-donor standard deviation exceeded 5%. A statistical classification framework was built for diagnosing cytomegalovirus status from the catalog of TCR beta chain sequences. V and J gene assignment, in a later analysis, came from comparing TCR nucleotide sequences with IMGT/GENE-DB human TR gene sequences. A later analysis assigned CDR3 sequences and most-parsimonious VDJ recombination scenarios with the TCRdist pipeline. In a later analysis, every TCR beta chain was defined by the combination of its CDR3 amino acid sequence and its V-gene family, and reads without a unique V-gene family were dropped. As a way to deal with suspected cross-contamination and a sequencing artifact, a later analysis dropped 450 to 600 nucleotide sequences that were highly shared and had low generation probability. In a later analysis, a clonal expansion index was calculated for each public chain from normalized within-repertoire ranks of inferred template counts. In a later analysis, generation probabilities were computed with a VDJ recombination model fitted to out-of-frame rearrangements, and the resulting probabilities were checked against IGoR. In a later analysis, hypergeometric tests were used to score TCR-TCR, TCR-HLA and TCR-CMV co-occurrence, with a repertoire-size bias correction applied to TCR pairs. False discovery rates were estimated in a later analysis by permuting HLA or CMV assignments 20 times. A later analysis grouped co-occurring TCRs with DBSCAN, adding TCRdist sequence similarity when clustering within HLA-allele-positive subsets. Repertoires with fewer than 30,000 or more than 120,000 public chains were left out of co-occurrence clustering, as were a handful of repertoires with anomalous nucleotide sharing. TCRdb re-hosts the immuneACCESS table, in-frame sequences only. Its copies lack some clones; in the studies checked, an unresolved V gene accounts for under half of them, and the cause for the rest is not known. V, J and clone size are taken as reported in that table, and D and trimming were inferred from the DNA itself. The sample contains some 48,000 clones, around 81% of them found a single time. The ten biggest clones cover approximately 7.6% of the sample.

Counted from cysteine to phenylalanine, this CDR3 has 13 amino acids. Just the 39-base CDR3 DNA is kept, in frame starting at base 1. The germline V gene specifies MNHEY as CDR1 and SVGAGI as CDR2. Comment on this clone: Its recognized antigen is unknown. No base quality information exists; no much larger clone differs at one position.

The cohort comprised fewer than 750 healthy bone marrow donors. At the time of sampling, every cohort member was nominally healthy, though immune exposures that went unrecorded were likely present. The donor was CMV seropositive and was included in the group of 300 or so seropositive cohort members. A peripheral blood sample was collected from each donor, and TCR beta sequencing was performed on peripheral blood mononuclear cells. The Qiagen DNeasy Blood Extraction Kit was used to extract genomic DNA from the blood cell samples. The chain couples TRBV6-5 to TRBJ2-5, with 7 bases aligning to TRBD1. The J call is in doubt because the DNA end fits TRBJ2-7 better. The receptor's source is a man aged 30 to 39 in good health and CMV-seropositive. Source material: PBMCs. Read as DNA, the sequence is TGTGCCAGCAGTCGACAGGGCTCTTACGAGCAGTACTTC. This codes for CASSRQGSYEQYF.